The next 10 T cell receptor beta chains were all read from a single sample in a study of T cells in Graves' hyperthyroidism and ophthalmopathy. Amplification of TCR beta CDR3 regions used RNA as the template. The HTBI primer set was used in a first-round RT-PCR of the TCR CDR3. TCRdb independently ran MiXCR on the multiplex PCR reads; one entry per CDR3 protein. The repertoire has around 97,000 distinct CDR3 sequences, about 50% of them found once; the top ten carry about a quarter. The sample taken for sequencing was blood. These receptor sequences come from a man aged 40-49 years with Graves' hyperthyroidism.

The rearrangement links TRBV29-1 to TRBJ2-7; 7 bases fit TRBD1. The CDR3 is 14 amino acids. CDR1 and CDR2 from the germline V gene are SQVTM and ANQGSEA. Unmatched junction bases numbered 6, after V lost 1 base and J lost 3 bases. The CDR3 DNA follows: TGCAGCGTTGAAGTATGGGACAGCTACTACGAGCAGTACTTC. This gives the protein CSVEVWDSYYEQYF.

This clonotype has a count of ten or more. The V call is TRBV5-1, the J call TRBJ1-4, with D possibly TRBD1 on 6 matching bases. The germline V gene has CDR1 SGHRS and CDR2 YFSETQ. The CDR3 loop spans 17 amino acids. V gave up 2 bases and J gave up 1 base, with 15 bases separating them. CDR3 sequence: CASSFRQGRGTNEKLFF. The CDR3 DNA reads TGCGCCAGCAGCTTTAGGCAGGGGCGGGGAACTAATGAAAAACTGTTTTTT.

This clonotype was seen many times. The chain employs TRBV10-3 and TRBJ2-1; 9 bases align to TRBD1. CDR1 and CDR2 from the germline V gene are ENHRY and SYGVKD. This CDR3 is 13 amino acids long. Losses at the gene ends were 9 bases for V and 6 bases for J; bases not matched to a gene: 6. The CDR3 spells CAMGTGSFNEQFF. CDR3 bases: TGTGCCATGGGGACAGGGTCGTTCAATGAGCAGTTCTTC.

This clonotype was seen more than once but under ten times. The chain uses TRBV13 and TRBJ1-2; D is unresolved. Germline V lookup: CDR1 PRHDT, CDR2 FYEKMQ (reference sequence). This CDR3 comprises 11 residues. The V end lost 3 bases, the J end lost 8 bases, and 7 bases lay between the germline ends. The CDR3: CASSFSRGYTF. The DNA for the CDR3 is TGTGCCAGCAGCTTTAGCAGGGGCTACACCTTC.

To note about this clonotype: At one end the junction does not follow the germline gene, possibly because of a read error. The gene calls are TRBV19 and TRBJ2-5; D is possibly TRBD1 (6 bases). The germline V gene has CDR1 LNHDA and CDR2 SQIVND (reference sequence). This CDR3 is built from 13 residues. CDR3 region: CASSIRGQGTQYF. CDR3 nucleotides: TGTGCCAGTAGTATAAGGGGACAAGGGACCCAGTACTTC.

The V call is TRBV19, the J call TRBJ1-1; tentatively, D is TRBD1 (5 bases). Germline V gives CDR1 LNHDA, CDR2 SQIVND (reference sequence). The CDR3 loop spans 15 amino acids. The V end lost 3 bases, the J end lost 7 bases, and 18 bases lay between the germline ends. The CDR3 protein is CASSIGKGARGEAFF. In DNA form, the CDR3 reads TGTGCCAGTAGTATCGGTAAAGGGGCGCGGGGTGAAGCTTTCTTT. Drawing the rest from reference TRBV19 and TRBJ1-1, the complete variable domain is DGGITQSPKYLFRKEGQNVTLSCEQNLNHDAMYWYRQDPGQGLRLIYYSQIVNDFQKGDIAEGYSVSREKKESFPLTVTSAQKNPTAFYLCASSIGKGARGEAFFGQGTRLTVV.

This chain joins TRBV7-9 and TRBJ2-2; TRBD2 might be the D (7 bases). Germline assignment: CDR1 SEHNR and CDR2 FQNEAQ (reference sequence). V dropped 4 bases and J dropped 5 bases, with 14 bases sitting between them. The CDR3 runs 15 residues. The CDR3 DNA sequence: TGTGCCAGCAGCTCACGCGGGGGCGGTACCGGGGAGCTGTTTTTT. This translates into CASSSRGGGTGELFF.

In its sample, this clonotype was seen many times. The chain carries TRBV9 and TRBJ1-1, with D possibly matching TRBD1 (6 bases). In germline, CDR1 is SGDLS, CDR2 YYNGEE. CDR3 length: 14 amino acids. V was clipped by 0 bases and J by 5 bases, with 11 bases between them. In DNA, the CDR3 is TGTGCCAGCAGCGTAGAAGGGGGTGCAACTGAAGCTTTCTTT. Its translation is CASSVEGGATEAFF.

This clonotype has just a few counts. Its ends do not fully match the called genes, so a read error is possible. The chain links TRBV5-1 to TRBJ2-2; perhaps TRBD2 as D (6 bases). CDR3 length: 13 amino acids. The germline gives CDR1 SGHRS, CDR2 YFSETQ. For the CDR3, the DNA is TGTGCCCGGCGGGGCGGAAACACCGGGGAGCTGTTTTTT. It codes for CARRGGNTGELFF.

This clonotype has a single count. This chain uses TRBV7-2 with TRBJ2-1, with a tentative D call TRBD2 (7 bases). V was clipped by 4 bases and J by 7 bases, with 17 bases between them. The CDR3 sequence is 15 residues long. Germline assignment: CDR1 SGHTA and CDR2 FQGNSA. CDR3 loop: CASSYRGAQSNEQFF. The CDR3 region has the DNA TGTGCCAGCAGCTACCGGGGGGCGCAGAGTAATGAGCAGTTCTTC.